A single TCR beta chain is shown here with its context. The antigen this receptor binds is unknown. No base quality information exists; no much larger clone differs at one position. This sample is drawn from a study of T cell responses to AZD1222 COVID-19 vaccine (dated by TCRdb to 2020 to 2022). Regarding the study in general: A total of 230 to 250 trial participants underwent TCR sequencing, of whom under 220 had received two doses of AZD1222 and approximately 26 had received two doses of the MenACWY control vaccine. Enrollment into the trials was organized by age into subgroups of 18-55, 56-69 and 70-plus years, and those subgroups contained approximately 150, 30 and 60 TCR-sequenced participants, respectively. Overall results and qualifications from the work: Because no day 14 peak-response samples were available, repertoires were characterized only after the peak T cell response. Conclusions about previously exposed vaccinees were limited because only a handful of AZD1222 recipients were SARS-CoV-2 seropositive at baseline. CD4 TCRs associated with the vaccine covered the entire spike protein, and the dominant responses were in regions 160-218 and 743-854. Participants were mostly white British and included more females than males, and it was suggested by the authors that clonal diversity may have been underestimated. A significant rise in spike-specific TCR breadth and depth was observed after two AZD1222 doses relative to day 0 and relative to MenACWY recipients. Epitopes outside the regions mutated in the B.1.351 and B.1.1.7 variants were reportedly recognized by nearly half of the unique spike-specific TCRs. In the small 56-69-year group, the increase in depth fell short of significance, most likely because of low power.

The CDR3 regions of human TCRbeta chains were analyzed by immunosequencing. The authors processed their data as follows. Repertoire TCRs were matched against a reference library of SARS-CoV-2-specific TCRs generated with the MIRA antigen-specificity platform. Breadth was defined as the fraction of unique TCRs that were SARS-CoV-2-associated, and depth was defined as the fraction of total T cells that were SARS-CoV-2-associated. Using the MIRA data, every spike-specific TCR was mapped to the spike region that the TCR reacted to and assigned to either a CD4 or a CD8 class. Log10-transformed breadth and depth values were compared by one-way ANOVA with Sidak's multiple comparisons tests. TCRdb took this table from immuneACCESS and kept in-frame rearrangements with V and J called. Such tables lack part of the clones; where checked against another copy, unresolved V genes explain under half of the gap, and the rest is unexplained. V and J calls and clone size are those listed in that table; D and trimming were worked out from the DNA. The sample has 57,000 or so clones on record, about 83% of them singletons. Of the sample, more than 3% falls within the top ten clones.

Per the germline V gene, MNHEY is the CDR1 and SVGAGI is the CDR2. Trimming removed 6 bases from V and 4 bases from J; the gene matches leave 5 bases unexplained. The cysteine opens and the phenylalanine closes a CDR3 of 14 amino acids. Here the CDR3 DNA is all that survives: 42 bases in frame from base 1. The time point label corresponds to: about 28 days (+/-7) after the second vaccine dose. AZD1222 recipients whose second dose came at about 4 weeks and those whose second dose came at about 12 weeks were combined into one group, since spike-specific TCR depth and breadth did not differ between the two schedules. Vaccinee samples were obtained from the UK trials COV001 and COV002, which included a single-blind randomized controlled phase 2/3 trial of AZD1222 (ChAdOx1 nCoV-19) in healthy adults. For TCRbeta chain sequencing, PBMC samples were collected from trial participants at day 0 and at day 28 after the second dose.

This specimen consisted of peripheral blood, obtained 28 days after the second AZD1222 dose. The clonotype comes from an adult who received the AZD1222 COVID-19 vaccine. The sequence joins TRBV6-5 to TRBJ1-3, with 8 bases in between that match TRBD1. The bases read TGTGCCAGCAGAGGACAGGGTGAAGGAAACACCATATATTTT. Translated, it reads CASRGQGEGNTIYF.